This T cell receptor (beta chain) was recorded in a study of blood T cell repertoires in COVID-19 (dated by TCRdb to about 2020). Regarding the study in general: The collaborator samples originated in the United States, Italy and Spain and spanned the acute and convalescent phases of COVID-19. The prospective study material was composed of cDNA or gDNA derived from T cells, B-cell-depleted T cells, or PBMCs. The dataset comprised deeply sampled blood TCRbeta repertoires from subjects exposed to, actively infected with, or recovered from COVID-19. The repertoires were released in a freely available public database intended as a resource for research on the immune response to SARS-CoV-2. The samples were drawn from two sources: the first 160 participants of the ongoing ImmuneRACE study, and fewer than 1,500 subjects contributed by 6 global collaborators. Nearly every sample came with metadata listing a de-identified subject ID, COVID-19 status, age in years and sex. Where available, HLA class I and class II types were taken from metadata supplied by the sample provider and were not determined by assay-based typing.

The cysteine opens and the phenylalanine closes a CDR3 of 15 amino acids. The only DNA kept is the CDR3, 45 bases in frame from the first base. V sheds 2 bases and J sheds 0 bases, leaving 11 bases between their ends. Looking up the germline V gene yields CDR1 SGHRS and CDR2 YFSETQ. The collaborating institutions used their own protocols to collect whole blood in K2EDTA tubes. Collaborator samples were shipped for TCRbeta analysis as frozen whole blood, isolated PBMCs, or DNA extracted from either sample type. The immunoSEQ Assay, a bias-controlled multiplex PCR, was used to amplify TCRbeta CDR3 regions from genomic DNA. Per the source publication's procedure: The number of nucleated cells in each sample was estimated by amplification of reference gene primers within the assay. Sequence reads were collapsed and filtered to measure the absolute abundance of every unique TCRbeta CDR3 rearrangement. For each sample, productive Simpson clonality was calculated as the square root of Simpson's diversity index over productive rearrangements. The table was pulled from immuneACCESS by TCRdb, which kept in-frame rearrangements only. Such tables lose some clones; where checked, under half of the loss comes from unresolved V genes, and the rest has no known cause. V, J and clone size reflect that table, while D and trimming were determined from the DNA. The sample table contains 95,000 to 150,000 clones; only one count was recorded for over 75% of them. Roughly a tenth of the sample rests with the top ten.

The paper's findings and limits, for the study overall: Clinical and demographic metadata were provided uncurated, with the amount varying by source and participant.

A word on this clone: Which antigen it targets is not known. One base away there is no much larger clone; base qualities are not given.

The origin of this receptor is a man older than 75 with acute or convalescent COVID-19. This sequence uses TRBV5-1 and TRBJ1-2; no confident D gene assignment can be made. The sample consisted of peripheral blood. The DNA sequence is TGCGCCAGCAGCTTCGGGCAGGAGGCTAACTATGGCTACACCTTC. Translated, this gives CASSFGQEANYGYTF.